This TCR beta chain was captured by sequencing in a study of PD-L1 blockade in urothelial cancer. V lost 8 bases to trimming and J lost 6 bases; unmatched junction nucleotides: 6. CDR3 size: 14 residues. Germline loops: CDR1 ENHRY, CDR2 SYGVKD. Study results and limitations: Where pretreatment blood TCR clonality fell below the median, better survival was predicted. By 3 weeks, tumor-associated blood clones had expanded more in durable-benefit patients.

Time point here: pretreatment peripheral blood. Using immunoSEQ multiplex PCR, the repertoire was profiled, and TCRdb retains in-frame clones only, with some absent. The table lists about 86,000 clones, roughly 84% of them singletons, with 14% in the top ten. With respect to this clone: Its target is not known.

This chain uses TRBV10-3 with TRBJ2-2, with 10 bases identical to TRBD2. The starting material was PBMCs, obtained around atezolizumab (anti-PD-L1) treatment. The TCR was taken from a man aged 60 to 75 with urothelial cancer. The chain's CDR3 is CAIWEREGPGELFF. The DNA for the CDR3 is TGTGCCATCTGGGAGCGGGAGGGGCCCGGGGAGCTGTTTTTT.